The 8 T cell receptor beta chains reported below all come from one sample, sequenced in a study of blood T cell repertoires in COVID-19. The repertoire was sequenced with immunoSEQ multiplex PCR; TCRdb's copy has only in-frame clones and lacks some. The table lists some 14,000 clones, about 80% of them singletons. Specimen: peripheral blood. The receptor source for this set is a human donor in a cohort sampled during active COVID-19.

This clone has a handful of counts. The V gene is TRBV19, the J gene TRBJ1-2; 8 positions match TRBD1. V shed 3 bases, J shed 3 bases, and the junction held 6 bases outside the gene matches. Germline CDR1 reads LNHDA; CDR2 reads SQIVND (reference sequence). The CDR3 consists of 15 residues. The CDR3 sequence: CASSMGRQGYYGYTF. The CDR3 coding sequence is TGTGCCAGTAGTATGGGCAGACAGGGGTACTATGGCTACACCTTC.

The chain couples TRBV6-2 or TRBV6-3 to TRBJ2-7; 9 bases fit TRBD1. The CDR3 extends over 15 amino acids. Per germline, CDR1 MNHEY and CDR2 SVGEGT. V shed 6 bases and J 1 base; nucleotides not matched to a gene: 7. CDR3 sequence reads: CASSRDRVVSYEQYF. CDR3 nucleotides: TGTGCCAGCAGCAGGGACAGGGTGGTATCCTACGAGCAGTACTTC.

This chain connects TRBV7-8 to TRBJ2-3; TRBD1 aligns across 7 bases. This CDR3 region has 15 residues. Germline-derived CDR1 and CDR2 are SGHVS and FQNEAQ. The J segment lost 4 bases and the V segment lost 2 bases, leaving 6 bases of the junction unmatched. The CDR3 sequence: CASSLSTGYPDTQYF. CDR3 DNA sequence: TGTGCCAGCAGCTTATCGACAGGGTACCCAGATACGCAGTATTTT.

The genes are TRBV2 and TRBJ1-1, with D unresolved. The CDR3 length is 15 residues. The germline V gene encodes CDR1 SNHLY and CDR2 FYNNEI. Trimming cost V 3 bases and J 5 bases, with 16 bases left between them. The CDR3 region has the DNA TGTGCCAGCAGTGAGTGGGATCGGGGATGGACTGAAGCTTTCTTT. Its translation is CASSEWDRGWTEAFF.

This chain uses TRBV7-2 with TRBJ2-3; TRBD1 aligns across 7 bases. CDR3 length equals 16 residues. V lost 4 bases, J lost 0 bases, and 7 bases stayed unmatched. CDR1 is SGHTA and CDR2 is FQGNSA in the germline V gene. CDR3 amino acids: CASSSPGTVSTDTQYF. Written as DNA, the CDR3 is TGTGCCAGCAGCTCCCCCGGGACAGTGAGCACAGATACGCAGTATTTT.

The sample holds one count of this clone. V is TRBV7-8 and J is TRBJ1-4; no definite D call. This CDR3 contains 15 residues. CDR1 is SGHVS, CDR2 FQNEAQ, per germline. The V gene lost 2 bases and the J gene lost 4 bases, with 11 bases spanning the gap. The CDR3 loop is CASSLYGDLNEKLFF. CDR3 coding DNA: TGTGCCAGCAGCTTATACGGAGACCTTAATGAAAAACTGTTTTTT.

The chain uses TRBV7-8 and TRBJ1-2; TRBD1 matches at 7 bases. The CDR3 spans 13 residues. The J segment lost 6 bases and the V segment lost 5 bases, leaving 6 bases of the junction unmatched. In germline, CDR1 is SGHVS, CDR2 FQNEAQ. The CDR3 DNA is TGTGCCAGCAGCCGACCGGGACAGAATGGCTACACCTTC. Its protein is CASSRPGQNGYTF.

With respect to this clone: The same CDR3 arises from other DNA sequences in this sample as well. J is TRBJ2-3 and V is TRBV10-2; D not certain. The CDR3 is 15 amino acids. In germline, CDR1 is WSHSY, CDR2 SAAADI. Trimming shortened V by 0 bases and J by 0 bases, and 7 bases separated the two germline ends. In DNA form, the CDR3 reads TGCGCCAGCAGTGAGTCGCCGACTAGCACAGATACGCAGTATTTT. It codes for CASSESPTSTDTQYF.